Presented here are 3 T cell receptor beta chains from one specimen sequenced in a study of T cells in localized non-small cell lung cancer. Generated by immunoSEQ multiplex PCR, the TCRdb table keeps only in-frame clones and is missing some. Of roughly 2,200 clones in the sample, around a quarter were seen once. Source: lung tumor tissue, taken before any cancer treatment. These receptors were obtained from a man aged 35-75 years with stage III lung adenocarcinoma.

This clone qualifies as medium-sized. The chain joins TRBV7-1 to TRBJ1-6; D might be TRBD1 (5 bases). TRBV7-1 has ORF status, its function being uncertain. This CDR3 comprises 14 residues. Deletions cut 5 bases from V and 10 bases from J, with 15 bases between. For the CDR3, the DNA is TGTGCCAGCAGCCAGGGTCACGTCGGCTCACCCCTCCACTTT. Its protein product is CASSQGHVGSPLHF.

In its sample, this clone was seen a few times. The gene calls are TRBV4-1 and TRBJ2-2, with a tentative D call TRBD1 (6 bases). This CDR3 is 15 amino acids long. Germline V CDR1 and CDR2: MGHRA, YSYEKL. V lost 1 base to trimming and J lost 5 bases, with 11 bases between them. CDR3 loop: CASSQGTVLTGELFF. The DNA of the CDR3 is TGCGCCAGCAGCCAAGGGACAGTGCTAACCGGGGAGCTGTTTTTT.

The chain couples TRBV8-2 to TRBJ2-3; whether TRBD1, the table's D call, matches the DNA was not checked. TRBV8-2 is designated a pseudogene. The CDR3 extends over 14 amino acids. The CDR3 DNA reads TGTGCCAGCAGTTTTCAGGGGGGAGCAGATACGCAGTATTTT. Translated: CASSFQGGADTQYF.